Following are 14 T cell receptor beta chains from one sample sequenced in a study of T cells in Graves' hyperthyroidism and ophthalmopathy. The investigators amplified TCR beta CDR3 regions from RNA transcripts. TCR CDR3 underwent first-round RT-PCR with the HTBI primer set. TCRdb reprocessed the multiplex PCR reads via MiXCR and lists one record per CDR3 protein. The table shows 550,000 to 600,000 distinct CDR3 sequences, with about 14% occurring only once. Sequencing was done on a sample of blood. All receptors come from a woman under 30 with Graves' ophthalmopathy.

The genes are TRBV29-1 and TRBJ2-3; 7 bases are shared with TRBD2. V gave up 6 bases and J gave up 9 bases; unmatched junction bases: 6. Germline V gene sequence: CDR1 SQVTM, CDR2 ANQGSEA. CDR3 length equals 11 residues. The CDR3 nucleotides read TGCAGCGTCGGGACTATCGGAACGCAGTATTTT. Protein product: CSVGTIGTQYF.

This clonotype has a handful of counts. J is TRBJ1-1 and V is TRBV20-1; 7 bases line up with TRBD1. V lost 0 bases to trimming and J lost 4 bases; unmatched junction nucleotides: 8. The CDR3 contains 15 residues. From germline, CDR1 is DFQATT and CDR2 SNEGSKA (reference sequence). The CDR3 reads CSAREVRGGLTEAFF. The CDR3 bases are TGCAGTGCTAGAGAGGTCAGGGGGGGTCTCACTGAAGCTTTCTTT.

In its sample, this clonotype was seen many times. The rearrangement joins TRBV11-3 to TRBJ1-2, with D possibly being TRBD1 (6 bases). Trimming removed 1 base at V and 8 bases at J, with 20 bases between. This CDR3 has 16 residues. CDR1 and CDR2 (germline): SGHNT, YENEEA. CDR3 nucleotide sequence: TGTGCCAGCAGCTTAGCTGGTCCGGCAGGGGTCCTCGGCTACACCTTC. Translation: CASSLAGPAGVLGYTF.

This clonotype came up many times. The V and J genes are TRBV9 and TRBJ2-1, with TRBD1 as a possible D gene (5 bases). V was clipped by 0 bases and J by 8 bases, with 12 bases between them. CDR3 length equals 14 residues. From germline, CDR1 is SGDLS and CDR2 YYNGEE. The CDR3 loop is CASSVGGRSDEQFF. The CDR3 DNA is TGTGCCAGCAGCGTAGGGGGCCGGAGCGATGAGCAGTTCTTC.

This clonotype was found many times. This chain joins TRBV2 and TRBJ2-3, with TRBD2 matching over 9 bases. The V and J ends lost 5 bases and 5 bases, in that order; junction bases with no gene match: 5. CDR3 length: 14 residues. Per the germline V gene, CDR1 is SNHLY and CDR2 is FYNNEI. CDR3 sequence reads: CASSPGLAQDTQYF. CDR3 in DNA: TGTGCCAGCAGTCCGGGACTAGCACAAGATACGCAGTATTTT.

This clonotype has more than one count but fewer than ten. The chain uses TRBV19 and TRBJ2-3, with 9 bases that match TRBD1. Germline V CDR1 and CDR2: LNHDA, SQIVND (reference sequence). The length of the CDR3 is 15 residues. J was trimmed by 3 bases and V by 1 base; bases with no gene match: 2. CDR3 sequence reads: CASSIGDRETDTQYF. The DNA of the CDR3 is TGTGCCAGTAGTATAGGGGACAGGGAGACAGATACGCAGTATTTT.

This clonotype was counted between two and nine times. This chain uses TRBV29-1 with TRBJ2-1, with 8 bases identical to TRBD2. The CDR3 consists of 18 residues. With V trimmed by 6 bases and J by 0 bases, 16 bases remained unmatched. Germline loops: CDR1 SQVTM, CDR2 ANQGSEA. The CDR3 sequence is CSVGRGTRYLGSYNEQFF. The CDR3 bases are TGCAGCGTAGGCCGAGGGACTAGGTACCTCGGCTCCTACAATGAGCAGTTCTTC.

This clonotype was detected only a few times. This chain uses TRBV30 with TRBJ2-7; 11 bases are a match to TRBD2. J lost 0 bases, V lost 1 base, and 5 bases had no gene match. This CDR3 is 16 amino acids long. Germline loops: CDR1 GTSNPN, CDR2 SVGIG (reference sequence). CDR3 region: CAWSGTGTSGSYEQYF. Written as DNA, the CDR3 is TGTGCCTGGAGTGGAACCGGGACTAGCGGCTCCTACGAGCAGTACTTC.

This clonotype was picked up many times. The V gene is TRBV3-1, the J gene TRBJ1-2; 9 bases agree with TRBD1. Per germline, CDR1 LGHDT and CDR2 YNNKEL (reference sequence). V shed 6 bases and J 2 bases; nucleotides not matched to a gene: 4. The length of the CDR3 is 14 residues. The CDR3 region is CASRPDRGNYGYTF. DNA of the CDR3: TGTGCCAGCAGACCGGACAGGGGCAACTATGGCTACACCTTC. Drawing the rest from reference TRBV3-1 and TRBJ1-2, the complete variable domain is DTAVSQTPKYLVTQMGNDKSIKCEQNLGHDTMYWYKQDSKKFLKIMFSYNNKELIINETVPNRFSPKSPDKAHLNLHINSLELGDSAVYFCASRPDRGNYGYTFGSGTRLTVV.

This chain joins TRBV15 and TRBJ2-6; D assignment may be TRBD1 or TRBD2 (5 bases each). The germline CDR1 and CDR2 sequences are LNHNV and YYDKDF (reference sequence). The CDR3 spans 16 residues. V lost 1 base and J lost 4, with 11 bases in between. As DNA, the CDR3 is TGTGCCACCAGCAGAGCGGTTGGGACCGGGGCCAACGTCCTGACTTTC. This sequence encodes CATSRAVGTGANVLTF.

V usage is TRBV30 and J usage is TRBJ2-6, with D uncertain. V lost 8 bases and J lost 1, with 9 bases in between. Germline V gives CDR1 GTSNPN, CDR2 SVGIG (reference sequence). This CDR3 region has 13 residues. CDR3 residues: CASDFSGANVLTF. In nucleotides, the CDR3 is TGTGCCAGTGACTTTTCTGGGGCCAACGTCCTGACTTTC.

This clonotype was observed at least ten times. The rearrangement links TRBV7-8 to TRBJ2-3; maybe TRBD1 (5 bases). Trimming cost V 1 base and J 3 bases, with 20 bases left between them. Looked up from germline, CDR1 is SGHVS and CDR2 is FQNEAQ. This CDR3 has 18 residues. The CDR3 spells CASSLGVRSRERTDTQYF. The CDR3 nucleotides are TGTGCCAGCAGCTTAGGGGTCCGCAGCAGGGAACGAACAGATACGCAGTATTTT.

This clonotype occurred many times. The genes are TRBV20-1 and TRBJ2-1, with 12 bases that match TRBD2. Germline CDR1 is DFQATT and CDR2 is SNEGSKA (reference sequence). This CDR3 region has 15 residues. The J segment lost 8 bases and the V segment lost 3 bases, leaving 8 bases of the junction unmatched. Written as DNA, the CDR3 is TGCAGTGCTAGGACACTAGCGGGAGGTGTCGATGAGCAGTTCTTC. Encoded protein: CSARTLAGGVDEQFF.

As to this clonotype: At one end the junction does not follow the germline gene, possibly because of a read error. J is TRBJ1-5 and V is TRBV20-1, with a weak D call TRBD1 (6 bases). This CDR3 spans 15 amino acids. From germline, CDR1 is DFQATT and CDR2 SNEGSKA (reference sequence). DNA for the CDR3: TGCAGTGCTGGAGAACAGGGATATAGCAATCAGCCCCAGCATTTT. It is translated as CSAGEQGYSNQPQHF.